This T cell receptor (beta chain) appears in the sequencing data of a study of human T cells and chemical hapten exposure. Study in general: Donors were sensitized with 2% DPC on the upper inner arm. Patients having alopecia areata, totalis or universalis were mostly female.

Trimming cost V 0 bases and J 2 bases, with 11 bases left between them. The germline V gene has CDR1 LNHNV and CDR2 YYDKDF (reference sequence). This CDR3 region has 15 residues. Notes on the study in general: Those TCRs sitting above 1 in 1000 frequency stayed the same with DPC sensitization.

Within the library, unique molecular identifiers were attached to each individual cDNA molecule. From the RACE reads, TCRdb called clonotypes with MiXCR, one entry per CDR3 protein. The sample carries some 200,000 distinct CDR3 sequences, 20% to 25% recorded once. As regards this clonotype: Its target is not known.

As to time point: patch test 1, 2 weeks after DPC sensitization. Described treatment: therapeutic diphenylcyclopropenone sensitization with weekly scalp DPC. This material consisted of whole blood, taken in connection with sensitization to the hapten diphenylcyclopropenone (DPC). The receptor was isolated from a woman aged 50 to 65 with alopecia areata. Some clones in this sample may be carry-over from other donors' samples. J is TRBJ2-7 and V is TRBV15; D tentatively fits TRBD1 or TRBD2 (5 bases each). The CDR3 loop is CATSRDWDRTYEQYF. The CDR3 region has the DNA TGTGCCACCAGCAGAGATTGGGACCGGACCTACGAGCAGTACTTC.